What follows describes a single TCR beta chain. Its specificity is unknown. For every subset, genomic DNA was evenly distributed across several immunoSEQ plates. This table comes from immunoSEQ multiplex PCR, and its TCRdb copy is limited to in-frame clones, with some not included. The table includes 1 million to 1.2 million clones, around three quarters detected once. The data were taken from a study of shared clonotypes between healthy human individuals. With V trimmed by 6 bases and J by 3 bases, 8 bases remained unmatched. CDR1 is MDHEN and CDR2 is SYDVKM in the germline V gene. This CDR3 contains 15 residues. Study-level findings and limits: The rarefaction results pointed to incomplete sorted-subset sequencing despite large depth.

All donors qualified as healthy HIV-negative adults and had experienced no recent acute infections or vaccinations. This clonotype was obtained from a man aged 18 to 30 in good health. Some clones in this sample may be carry-over from other donors' samples. The sample consisted of memory CD4+ T cells from PBMCs. Regarding subset: CD45RA-negative fraction. This chain links TRBV28 with TRBJ2-7, with 10 bases that match TRBD2. The CDR3 coding sequence is TGTGCCAGCAGCCCTAGCGGGAGCCCAAGCTACGAGCAGTACTTC. It encodes CASSPSGSPSYEQYF.